These 27 T cell receptor beta chains share one sample of origin, sequenced in a study of human T cells and chemical hapten exposure. TCRdb itself ran the RACE reads through MiXCR, one entry per CDR3 protein. This sample has about 80,000 distinct CDR3 sequences, with 11% found just once. Time point reported: patch test 2, 6 weeks after DPC sensitization. Treatment described: therapeutic diphenylcyclopropenone sensitization with weekly scalp DPC. This specimen was whole blood, taken in connection with sensitization to the hapten diphenylcyclopropenone (DPC). The receptors come from a man younger than 35 with alopecia areata. Some clones in this sample may be carry-over from other donors' samples.

This clonotype has at least ten counts. This chain uses TRBV7-8 with TRBJ1-5, with a tentative D call TRBD1 (5 bases). The CDR3 runs 18 residues. Looked up from germline, CDR1 is SGHVS and CDR2 is FQNEAQ. V was pared by 0 bases and J by 0 bases, with 15 bases between. This CDR3 is CASSLAPRGGSSNQPQHF. In nucleotides, the CDR3 is TGTGCCAGCAGCTTAGCGCCGAGGGGCGGATCTAGCAATCAGCCCCAGCATTTT.

In its sample, this clonotype was seen many times. The chain recombines TRBV18 with TRBJ1-5; D might be TRBD1 (5 bases). CDR3 size: 17 residues. The V end lost 1 base, the J end lost 3 bases, and 16 bases lay between the germline ends. The germline gives CDR1 KGHSH, CDR2 LQKENI. This CDR3 reads CASSPRTHPGVNQPQHF. The CDR3 nucleotides are TGTGCCAGCTCACCACGGACCCACCCGGGGGTCAATCAGCCCCAGCATTTT.

This clonotype occurred a few times. The rearrangement links TRBV9 to TRBJ1-1, with D perhaps matching TRBD1 (5 bases). V lost 0 bases and J lost 1, with 16 bases in between. In germline, CDR1 is SGDLS, CDR2 YYNGEE. This CDR3 has 17 amino acids. The CDR3 DNA follows: TGTGCCAGCAGCGTAGGTCTGTCCAGGGCGGAGAACACTGAAGCTTTCTTT. It encodes CASSVGLSRAENTEAFF.

This clonotype was seen at least ten times. The chain carries TRBV7-9 and TRBJ1-5, with D possibly TRBD1 on 5 matching bases. Between the trimmed V and J ends, which lost 4 bases and 1 base, there was a span of 11 bases. Germline CDR1 SEHNR, CDR2 FQNEAQ (reference sequence). The CDR3 has 15 residues. CDR3 nucleotides: TGTGCCAGCAGCTCCGGACATTCAAGCAATCAGCCCCAGCATTTT. Protein product: CASSSGHSSNQPQHF.

This clonotype was counted only a few times. The chain couples TRBV2 to TRBJ2-2, with D possibly matching TRBD2 (5 bases). The CDR3 consists of 15 residues. The germline V gene encodes CDR1 SNHLY and CDR2 FYNNEI. Deletions cut 4 bases from V and 0 bases from J, with 9 bases between. The CDR3 DNA reads as TGTGCCAGCAGTGCCTTCGGGGCGAACACCGGGGAGCTGTTTTTT. Translating it yields CASSAFGANTGELFF.

In this sample, this clonotype turned up many times. The CDR3 DNA follows: TGTGCCAGCAGCCACCACGCTGGTGGGAACGAGCAGTACGTC. This encodes CASSHHAGGNEQYV. The chain employs TRBV11-2 and TRBJ2-7; D remains ambiguous. The CDR3 sequence is 14 residues long. Trimming took 5 bases from V and 5 from J, leaving 16 bases between them. CDR1 SGHAT and CDR2 FQNNGV come from the germline V gene.

This clonotype has just a few counts. V is TRBV10-3 and J is TRBJ1-4; a weak D match, TRBD1 (5 bases). Trimming shortened V by 4 bases and J by 8 bases, and 5 bases separated the two germline ends. Germline-derived CDR1 and CDR2 are ENHRY and SYGVKD. This CDR3 contains 11 residues. The chain's CDR3 is CAISAGEKLFF. The CDR3 region has the DNA TGTGCCATCAGTGCAGGGGAAAAACTGTTTTTT.

This clonotype showed up just once. The gene calls are TRBV11-2 and TRBJ2-7; 8 nucleotides match TRBD1. This CDR3 region has 15 residues. Losses at the gene ends were 5 bases for V and 0 bases for J; bases not matched to a gene: 6. In germline, CDR1 is SGHAT, CDR2 FQNNGV. CDR3 in amino acids: CASSARQGISYEQYF. Written as DNA, the CDR3 is TGTGCCAGCAGCGCAAGACAGGGGATCTCCTACGAGCAGTACTTC.

The chain has TRBV15 and TRBJ1-6; 8 bases are shared with TRBD1. CDR1 is LNHNV, CDR2 YYDKDF, per germline (reference sequence). The V and J ends lost 5 bases and 8 bases, in that order; junction bases with no gene match: 5. This CDR3 is built from 14 residues. The CDR3 nucleotides are TGTGCCACCAGCGGAGGACAGGGCGATTCACCCCTCCACTTT. As protein: CATSGGQGDSPLHF.

This clonotype was picked up many times. The chain combines TRBV12-3 or TRBV12-4 with TRBJ2-3; D may be TRBD1 (5 bases). The germline V and J ends were trimmed by 3 bases and 2 bases, with 15 bases remaining between them. The CDR3 has 16 amino acids. The CDR3: CASSFSVGLVTDTQYF. For the CDR3, the DNA is TGTGCCAGCAGTTTTTCTGTGGGGCTGGTCACAGATACGCAGTATTTT.

In its sample, this clonotype was seen a few times. V and J are TRBV4-1 and TRBJ1-6; D gene ambiguous. V was shortened by 4 bases and J by 0 bases, with 19 bases between the two germline ends. The germline V gene encodes CDR1 MGHRA and CDR2 YSYEKL. CDR3 size: 19 residues. CDR3 amino acids: CASSRLKIPTSSYNSPLHF. The DNA for the CDR3 is TGCGCCAGCAGCCGTTTAAAGATCCCGACAAGCTCCTATAATTCACCCCTCCACTTT.

This clonotype came up many times. This chain joins TRBV7-6 and TRBJ1-1, with 9 bases matching TRBD1. CDR3 length: 17 amino acids. The V gene end was trimmed by 5 bases and the J gene end by 5 bases; junction bases not matched to a gene: 15. Germline V gene lookup returns CDR1 SGHVS and CDR2 FNYEAQ. The CDR3 here is CASSSRAWGQGGTEAFF. CDR3 nucleotide sequence: TGTGCCAGCAGCAGCAGAGCCTGGGGACAGGGAGGGACTGAAGCTTTCTTT.

The rearrangement links TRBV2 to TRBJ2-7; D unclear. V shed 3 bases and J shed 5 bases, with 14 bases lying between them. The length of the CDR3 is 14 residues. Germline values: CDR1 SNHLY, CDR2 FYNNEI. The CDR3 is CASSEVGNDDEQYV. CDR3 coding DNA: TGTGCCAGCAGTGAGGTAGGGAACGACGACGAGCAGTACGTC.

This clonotype was observed at least ten times. The chain employs TRBV4-3 and TRBJ1-1; no definite D call. Germline loops: CDR1 LGHNA, CDR2 YSLEER. The length of the CDR3 is 14 residues. V was shortened by 0 bases and J by 1 base, with 6 bases between the two germline ends. The CDR3 region has the DNA TGCGCCAGCAGCCAAGAGACGAGGAACACTGAAGCTTTCTTT. Its translation is CASSQETRNTEAFF.

This clonotype was observed a few times. The chain employs TRBV6-2 or TRBV6-3 and TRBJ2-2, with a weak D call TRBD1 (5 bases). The CDR3 consists of 14 residues. V lost 0 bases to trimming and J lost 4 bases, with 6 bases between them. Per germline, CDR1 MNHEY and CDR2 SVGEGT. CDR3 nucleotides: TGTGCCAGCAGTTACTCAGGGGTCACCGGGGAGCTGTTTTTT. The encoded protein is CASSYSGVTGELFF.

The V and J genes are TRBV23-1 and TRBJ2-3, with TRBD1 identical over 8 bases. TRBV23-1 is reported as an ORF; its role is uncertain. Trimming took 0 bases from V and 3 from J; bases not matched to a gene: 8. The CDR3 spans 17 residues. The CDR3 loop reads CASSQSVPGQDTDTQYF. The DNA of the CDR3 is TGCGCCAGCAGTCAATCGGTTCCGGGACAGGATACAGATACGCAGTATTTT.

This clonotype was detected ten times or more. J is TRBJ1-1 and V is TRBV7-9, with a tentative D call TRBD1 (6 bases). CDR1 is SEHNR, CDR2 FQNEAQ, per germline (reference sequence). V lost 4 bases to trimming and J lost 2 bases, with 14 bases between them. The CDR3 runs 15 residues. Here the CDR3 reads CASSSRGGPNTEAFF. CDR3 nucleotide sequence: TGTGCCAGCAGCTCACGGGGGGGCCCTAACACTGAAGCTTTCTTT.

This clonotype was counted many times. The genes are TRBV6-1 and TRBJ1-1; possible D gene TRBD1, 6 bases. The CDR3 runs to 14 residues. The germline V and J ends were trimmed by 6 bases and 0 bases, with 11 bases remaining between them. The germline V gene has CDR1 MNHNS and CDR2 SASEGT. CDR3 sequence (DNA): TGTGCCAGCAGGGTTACAGGGATGAACACTGAAGCTTTCTTT. Translation: CASRVTGMNTEAFF.

This clonotype was counted only a few times. The CDR3 DNA sequence: TGTGCCAGCACGTCGGGGATGAAGTATGGCTACACCTTC. This encodes CASTSGMKYGYTF. The genes are TRBV27 and TRBJ1-2; D ambiguous. CDR1 and CDR2 from the germline V gene are MNHEY and SMNVEV (reference sequence). The CDR3 loop spans 13 amino acids. The V end lost 7 bases, the J end lost 5 bases, and 14 bases lay between the germline ends.

The V and J genes are TRBV5-1 and TRBJ2-1; D is unclear. CDR3 size: 16 residues. Trimming took 4 bases from V and 4 from J, leaving 18 bases between them. Germline V gene sequence: CDR1 SGHRS, CDR2 YFSETQ. The CDR3 is CASSAGRPPGYNEQFF. The CDR3 nucleotides are TGCGCCAGCAGCGCCGGACGGCCCCCTGGGTACAATGAGCAGTTCTTC. Full variable domain (missing parts from reference TRBV5-1 and TRBJ2-1): KAGVTQTPRYLIKTRGQQVTLSCSPISGHRSVSWYQQTPGQGLQFLFEYFSETQRNKGNFPGRFSGRQFSNSRSEMNVSTLELGDSALYLCASSAGRPPGYNEQFFGPGTRLTVL.

This clonotype was detected many times. This chain connects TRBV5-5 to TRBJ1-2; D call uncertain. Germline assignment: CDR1 SGHKS and CDR2 YYEKEE (reference sequence). There are 18 residues in the CDR3. The V gene lost 6 bases and the J gene lost 4 bases, with 28 bases spanning the gap. CDR3 coding DNA: TGTGCCAGCACCTCCTTTTCGATAGAGGGTGGAAGATTCTATGGCTACACCTTC. As protein: CASTSFSIEGGRFYGYTF.

This chain joins TRBV6-1 and TRBJ1-2; possible D gene TRBD1, 6 bases. Germline V CDR1 and CDR2: MNHNS, SASEGT. V dropped 10 bases and J dropped 6 bases, with 15 bases sitting between them. CDR3 size: 12 residues. CDR3 in amino acids: CATYREEDGYTF. The CDR3 nucleotides read TGTGCCACCTACAGGGAGGAAGATGGCTACACCTTC.

This clonotype was seen a few times. V and J are TRBV4-3 and TRBJ1-2; TRBD1 agrees at 7 bases. V lost 0 bases, J lost 4 bases, and 8 bases stayed unmatched. The CDR3 extends over 16 amino acids. Germline assignment: CDR1 LGHNA and CDR2 YSLEER. CDR3 protein: CASSQDRQGNTYGYTF. CDR3 DNA sequence: TGCGCCAGCAGCCAAGACCGACAGGGAAATACCTATGGCTACACCTTC.

This clonotype was seen many times. This chain joins TRBV7-3 and TRBJ2-2, with TRBD2 matching over 12 bases. CDR3 length: 17 residues. Trimming at V came to 6 bases and at J to 1 base, leaving 6 bases not matched to a gene. CDR1 and CDR2 (germline): SGHTA, FQGTGA. CDR3: CASSLGLAGLNTGELFF. CDR3 nucleotide sequence: TGTGCCAGCAGTCTCGGACTAGCGGGGTTGAACACCGGGGAGCTGTTTTTT.

The V gene is TRBV29-1, the J gene TRBJ1-1, with TRBD1 matching over 9 bases. J was trimmed by 6 bases and V by 6 bases; bases with no gene match: 8. The CDR3 extends over 13 amino acids. Germline V gives CDR1 SQVTM, CDR2 ANQGSEA. CDR3 loop: CSVPGTGLAEAFF. DNA of the CDR3: TGCAGCGTCCCTGGGACAGGGCTGGCTGAAGCTTTCTTT.

This clonotype was observed a handful of times. The chain combines TRBV3-1 with TRBJ2-7; D remains ambiguous. The CDR3 totals 16 residues. Germline assignment: CDR1 LGHDT and CDR2 YNNKEL (reference sequence). The germline V and J ends were trimmed by 1 base and 4 bases, with 17 bases remaining between them. In nucleotides, the CDR3 is TGTGCCAGCAGCCAAGCGAAGACTCTAAAGATTTACGAGCAGTACTTC. Translation: CASSQAKTLKIYEQYF.

CDR3 DNA: TGTGCCAGCAGCGCGAACGAAAACCAGCCCCAGCATTTT. It specifies CASSANENQPQHF. The rearrangement uses TRBV9 and TRBJ1-5, with D unclear. CDR3 length: 13 residues. Deletions cut 3 bases from V and 7 bases from J, with 11 bases between. Germline V gene sequence: CDR1 SGDLS, CDR2 YYNGEE. Filled out from reference TRBV9 and TRBJ1-5, the complete variable domain reads DSGVTQTPKHLITATGQRVTLRCSPRSGDLSVYWYQQSLDQGLQFLIQYYNGEERAKGNILERFSAQQFPDLHSELNLSSLELGDSALYFCASSANENQPQHFGDGTRLSIL.